This T cell receptor (beta chain) stems from a study of T cell repertoires in ileal Crohn's disease. Turning to the study itself: All patients had surgery for stricturing (roughly 61%) or penetrating (around 40%) disease. About half of patients got postoperative therapy: about ten thiopurines, fewer than 20 anti-TNF.

The V gene's germline CDR1 is ENHRY and CDR2 SYGVKD. There are 12 residues in the CDR3. V was clipped by 5 bases and J by 6 bases, with 10 bases between them. Included were adult ileal or ileocolonic Crohn's patients indicated for ileocolonic resection. Using immunoSEQ multiplex PCR, the repertoire was profiled, and TCRdb retains in-frame clones only, with some absent. The sample lists around 15,000 clones; under 80% were seen once. The TCR was taken from an adult with Crohn's disease. This rearrangement joins TRBV10-3 to TRBJ1-1, with D perhaps TRBD1 (6 bases). Sample: ileal tissue. This CDR3 is CAISSQGSEAFF. The CDR3 region has the DNA TGTGCCATCAGTTCACAGGGATCTGAAGCTTTCTTT.